The T cell receptor beta chain under discussion was sequenced for a study of Tregs in tolerant kidney transplant recipients. On the study more broadly: Sorting of CD4+CD25+CD127- cells followed roughly three-day belatacept mixed lymphocyte reactions, sometimes with roughly 5-day graft donor restimulation. Antibodies separated recipient from donor cells.

Sequenced by immunoSEQ multiplex PCR; TCRdb stores in-frame clones only, minus some. The sample includes approximately 20,000 clones, 50% to 70% of them seen just once. A note on this clone: Its antigen is not known.

General study findings and limits: Biological reproducibility was not directly addressed, but technical replication error appeared minimal. Activated donor B cell expansion appeared to reveal the most relevant donor-specific TCRbeta repertoire.

Germline CDR1 and CDR2: SNHLY and FYNNEI. CDR3 length: 16 residues. The trim removed 3 bases at V and 4 bases at J, leaving 10 bases unmatched. Sequencing was carried out using Tregs from blood cultured with allogeneic cells. V gene TRBV2 combines with J gene TRBJ1-2; TRBD1 aligns across 8 bases. This receptor was identified in a human donor in good health. CDR3 nucleotides: TGTGCCAGCAGTGATTTTGTTCAGGGGGCCCGCTATGGCTACACCTTC. This translates into CASSDFVQGARYGYTF.